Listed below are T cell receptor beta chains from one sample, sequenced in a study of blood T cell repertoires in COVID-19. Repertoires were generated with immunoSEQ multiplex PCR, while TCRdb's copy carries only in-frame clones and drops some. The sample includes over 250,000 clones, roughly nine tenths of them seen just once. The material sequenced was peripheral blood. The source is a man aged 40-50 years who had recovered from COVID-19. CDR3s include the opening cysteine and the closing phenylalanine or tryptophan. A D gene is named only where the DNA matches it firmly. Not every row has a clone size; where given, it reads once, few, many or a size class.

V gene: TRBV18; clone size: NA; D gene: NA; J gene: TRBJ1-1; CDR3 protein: CASSRDTSEAFF; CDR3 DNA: TGTGCCAGCTCAAGGGACACGAGTGAAGCTTTCTTT
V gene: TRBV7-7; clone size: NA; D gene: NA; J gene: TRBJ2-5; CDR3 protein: CASSFRAGAGETQYF; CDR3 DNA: TGTGCCAGCAGCTTTCGGGCGGGGGCAGGGGAGACCCAGTACTTC
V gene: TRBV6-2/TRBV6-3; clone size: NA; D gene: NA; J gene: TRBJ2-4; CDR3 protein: CASSYLDRLAQNIQYF; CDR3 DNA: TGTGCCAGCAGTTACCTCGACAGACTTGCTCAAAACATTCAGTACTTC
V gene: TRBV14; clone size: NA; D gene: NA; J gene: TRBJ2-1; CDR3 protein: CASSPFRKNEQFF; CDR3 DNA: TGTGCCAGCAGCCCGTTTAGAAAGAATGAGCAGTTCTTC
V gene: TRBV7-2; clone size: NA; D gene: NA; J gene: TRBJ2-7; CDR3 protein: CASSVSPGAAEQYF; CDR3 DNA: TGTGCCAGCAGCGTATCCCCAGGGGCAGCTGAGCAGTACTTC
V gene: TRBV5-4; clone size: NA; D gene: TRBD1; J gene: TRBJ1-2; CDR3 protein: CASSPSPRDRVGKGYTF; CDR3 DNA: TGTGCCAGCAGCCCATCCCCCAGGGACAGGGTGGGAAAGGGCTACACCTTC
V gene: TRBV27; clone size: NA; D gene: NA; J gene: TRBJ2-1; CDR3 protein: CASSFNQGFRYNEQFF; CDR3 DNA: TGTGCCAGCAGTTTTAATCAGGGGTTTCGGTACAATGAGCAGTTCTTC
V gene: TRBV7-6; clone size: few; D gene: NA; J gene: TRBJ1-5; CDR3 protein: CASSLGQEGLQHF; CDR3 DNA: TGTGCCAGCAGCTTAGGTCAAGAGGGTCTCCAGCATTTT
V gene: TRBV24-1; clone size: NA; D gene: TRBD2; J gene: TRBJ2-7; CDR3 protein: CATPPGLALYEQYF; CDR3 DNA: TGTGCCACCCCTCCTGGACTAGCGCTATACGAGCAGTACTTC
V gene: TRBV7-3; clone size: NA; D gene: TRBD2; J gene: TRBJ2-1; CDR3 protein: CASSRQASGPLRNEQFF; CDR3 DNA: TGTGCCAGCAGCAGACAAGCTAGCGGTCCTCTGAGGAATGAGCAGTTCTTC
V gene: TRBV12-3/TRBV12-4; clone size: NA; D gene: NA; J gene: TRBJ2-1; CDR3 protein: CASSLRKQQFF; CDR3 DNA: TGTGCCAGCAGTTTGCGGAAGCAGCAGTTCTTC
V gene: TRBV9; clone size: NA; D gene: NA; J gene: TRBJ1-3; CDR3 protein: CASSVDPQGAGNTIYF; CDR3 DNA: TGTGCCAGCAGCGTCGACCCACAGGGTGCTGGAAACACCATATATTTT
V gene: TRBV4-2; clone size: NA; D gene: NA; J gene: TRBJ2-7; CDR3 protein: CASSQEQGETRAEQYF; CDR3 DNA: TGTGCCAGCAGCCAAGAACAAGGGGAAACCCGGGCCGAGCAGTACTTC
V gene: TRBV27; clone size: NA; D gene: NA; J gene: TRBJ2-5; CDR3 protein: CASSLFGQGRPEAQYF; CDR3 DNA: TGTGCCAGCAGTTTATTCGGGCAGGGTAGGCCAGAGGCCCAGTACTTC
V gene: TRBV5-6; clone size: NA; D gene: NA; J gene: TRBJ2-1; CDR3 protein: CASSLGGSSSYNEQFF; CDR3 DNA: TGTGCCAGCAGCTTGGGCGGGTCGAGCTCCTACAATGAGCAGTTCTTC
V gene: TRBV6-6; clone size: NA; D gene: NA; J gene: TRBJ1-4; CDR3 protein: CASSYPRSQHEKLFF; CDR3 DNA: TGTGCCAGCAGTTACCCCCGTAGCCAGCATGAAAAACTGTTTTTT
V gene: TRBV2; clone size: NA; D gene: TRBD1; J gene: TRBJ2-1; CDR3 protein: CASSDHRGLYDEQFF; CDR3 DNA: TGTGCCAGCAGTGACCACAGGGGGCTATACGATGAGCAGTTCTTC
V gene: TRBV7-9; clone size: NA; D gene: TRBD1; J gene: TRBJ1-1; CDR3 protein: CASSEQGAKNTEAFF; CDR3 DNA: TGTGCCAGCAGCGAACAGGGGGCTAAGAACACTGAAGCTTTCTTT
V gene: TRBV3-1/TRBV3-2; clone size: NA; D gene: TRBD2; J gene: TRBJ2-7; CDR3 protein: CASSQITSGGYYEQYF; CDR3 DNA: TGTGCCAGCAGCCAAATTACTAGCGGGGGGTACTACGAGCAGTACTTC
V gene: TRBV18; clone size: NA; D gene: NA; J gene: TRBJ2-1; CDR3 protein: CASSPRGGNSYNEQFF; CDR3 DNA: TGTGCCAGCTCACCACGAGGTGGTAACTCCTACAATGAGCAGTTCTTC
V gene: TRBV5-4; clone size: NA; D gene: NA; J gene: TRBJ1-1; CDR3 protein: CASSFIGPDTEAFF; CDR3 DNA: TGTGCCAGCAGCTTTATTGGGCCAGACACTGAAGCTTTCTTT
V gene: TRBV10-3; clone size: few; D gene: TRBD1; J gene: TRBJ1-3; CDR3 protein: CAISDRDRSRGNTIYF; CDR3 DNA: TGTGCCATCAGTGACCGGGACAGATCAAGGGGAAACACCATATATTTT
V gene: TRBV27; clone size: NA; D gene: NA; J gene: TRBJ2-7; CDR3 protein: CASRSSGTAIYEQYF; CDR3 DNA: TGTGCCAGCAGGAGTTCGGGGACTGCGATCTACGAGCAGTACTTC
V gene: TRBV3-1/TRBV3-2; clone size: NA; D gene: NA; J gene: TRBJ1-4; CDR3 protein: CASSQDQLANEKLFF; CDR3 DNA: TGTGCCAGCAGCCAAGATCAACTGGCTAATGAAAAACTGTTTTTT
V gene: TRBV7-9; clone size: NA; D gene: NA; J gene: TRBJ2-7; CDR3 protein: CASSLWGRGDYEQYF; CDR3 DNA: TGTGCCAGCAGCTTATGGGGGCGTGGGGACTACGAGCAGTACTTC
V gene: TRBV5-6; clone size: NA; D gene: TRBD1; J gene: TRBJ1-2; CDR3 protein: CASNPTPGQGHYGYTF; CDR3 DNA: TGTGCCAGCAACCCGACGCCGGGACAGGGTCACTATGGCTACACCTTC
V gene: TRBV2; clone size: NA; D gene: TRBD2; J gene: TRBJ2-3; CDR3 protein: CASSESSRRLAGSSTDTQYF; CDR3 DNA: TGTGCCAGCAGTGAGTCCTCCCGGAGACTAGCGGGGAGTAGCACAGATACGCAGTATTTT
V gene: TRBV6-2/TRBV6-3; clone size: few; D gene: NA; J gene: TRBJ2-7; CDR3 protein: CASSPRVGGDEQYF; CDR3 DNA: TGTGCCAGCAGCCCCAGGGTAGGTGGGGACGAGCAGTACTTC
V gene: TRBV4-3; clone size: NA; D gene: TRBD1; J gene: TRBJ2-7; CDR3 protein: CASSQIRQGAFEQYF; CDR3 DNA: TGCGCCAGCAGCCAGATCCGACAGGGGGCTTTCGAGCAGTACTTC
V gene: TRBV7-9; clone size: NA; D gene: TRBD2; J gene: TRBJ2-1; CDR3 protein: CASSNPGTSGGHPRLF; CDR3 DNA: TGTGCCAGCAGCAATCCCGGGACTAGCGGGGGACACCCAAGACTCTTC
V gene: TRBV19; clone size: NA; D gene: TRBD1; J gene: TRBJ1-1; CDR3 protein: CASSLRGQSNTEAFF; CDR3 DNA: TGTGCCAGTAGCCTCAGGGGACAGTCAAACACTGAAGCTTTCTTT
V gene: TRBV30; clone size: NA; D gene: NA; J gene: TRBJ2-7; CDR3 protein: CAWSLSSPYEQYF; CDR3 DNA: TGTGCCTGGAGCCTTAGCAGTCCCTACGAGCAGTACTTC
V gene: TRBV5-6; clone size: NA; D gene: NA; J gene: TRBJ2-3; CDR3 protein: CASTPAGRAATDTQYF; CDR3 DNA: TGTGCCAGCACTCCCGCGGGGAGAGCGGCTACAGATACGCAGTATTTT
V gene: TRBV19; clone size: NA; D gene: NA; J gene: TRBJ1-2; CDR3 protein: CASSSRTALYGYTF; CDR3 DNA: TGTGCCAGTAGTAGCCGGACAGCCTTGTATGGCTACACCTTC
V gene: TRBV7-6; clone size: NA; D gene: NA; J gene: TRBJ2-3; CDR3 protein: CASSLGSGGRTDTQYF; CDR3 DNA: TGTGCCAGCAGCTTAGGGTCCGGAGGGAGAACAGATACGCAGTATTTT
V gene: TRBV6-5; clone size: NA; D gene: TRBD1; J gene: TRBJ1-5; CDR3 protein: CASRQGDGNQPQHF; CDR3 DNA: TGTGCCAGCAGGCAGGGGGATGGCAATCAGCCCCAGCATTTT
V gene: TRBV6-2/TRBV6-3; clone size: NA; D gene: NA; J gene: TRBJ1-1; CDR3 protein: CASSYRGLMNTEAFF; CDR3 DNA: TGTGCCAGCAGTTACCGGGGACTTATGAACACTGAAGCTTTCTTT
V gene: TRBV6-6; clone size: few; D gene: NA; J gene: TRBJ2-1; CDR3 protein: CASRPRSSYNEQFF; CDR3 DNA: TGTGCCAGCAGGCCTAGGAGCTCCTACAATGAGCAGTTCTTC
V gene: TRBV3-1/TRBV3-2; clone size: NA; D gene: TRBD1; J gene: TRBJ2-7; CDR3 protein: CASSQGAGQGMREQYF; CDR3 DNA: TGTGCCAGCAGCCAAGGGGCGGGACAGGGAATGCGCGAGCAGTACTTC
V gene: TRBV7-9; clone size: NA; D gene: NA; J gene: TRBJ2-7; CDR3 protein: CASSPSYEQYF; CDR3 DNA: TGTGCCAGCAGTCCGTCCTACGAGCAGTACTTC
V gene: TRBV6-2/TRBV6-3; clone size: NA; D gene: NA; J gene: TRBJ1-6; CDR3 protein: CASSYSYRARSPLHF; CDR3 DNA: TGTGCCAGCAGTTACTCGTACAGGGCGCGTTCACCCCTCCACTTT
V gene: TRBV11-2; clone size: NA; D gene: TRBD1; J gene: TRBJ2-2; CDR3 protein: CASSLTGQGLWTGELFF; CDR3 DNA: TGTGCCAGCAGCTTAACGGGACAGGGGTTATGGACCGGGGAGCTGTTTTTT
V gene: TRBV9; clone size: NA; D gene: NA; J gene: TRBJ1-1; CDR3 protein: CASSVDGGTEAFF; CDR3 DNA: TGTGCCAGCAGCGTAGATGGGGGGACTGAAGCTTTCTTT
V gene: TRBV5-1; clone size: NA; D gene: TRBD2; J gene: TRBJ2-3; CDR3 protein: CASRTSGSLTDTQYF; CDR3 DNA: TGCGCCAGCAGGACTAGCGGGAGTTTAACAGATACGCAGTATTTT